This record covers a single T cell receptor (beta chain). Its antigen is still unknown. The study ran its PCR with 60 Vbeta and 13 Jbeta primers. TCRdb's copy holds only in-frame clones and misses some; the assay was immunoSEQ multiplex PCR. Of over 90,000 clones in the sample, over 60% were seen once. The V and J ends lost 4 bases and 1 base respectively, with 10 bases between them. Germline lookup yields CDR1 SEHNR and CDR2 FQNEAQ (reference sequence). The CDR3 consists of 14 residues. This sample is part of a study of cytomegalovirus exposure and HLA in healthy donors. Study-level points and caveats: A later analysis reportedly identified an Asian-associated ancestry cluster as carrying fewer N-insertions than the approximately 640-donor mean. Indistinguishable V segments such as TRBV6-2 and TRBV6-3 were excluded. Near-uniform donor sequencing depth was presumed by presence/absence analyses. TCR beta V- and J-gene trimming was later associated with a missense DCLRE1C variant.

The source of this sequence is a male donor in good health and CMV-seropositive. This rearrangement joins TRBV7-9 to TRBJ1-1, with D possibly being TRBD1 (6 bases). What was sequenced was PBMCs. The CDR3 nucleotides are TGTGCCAGCAGCTACGACAGGAGGAACACTGAAGCTTTCTTT. This translates into CASSYDRRNTEAFF.